The rows below give T cell receptor beta chains drawn from one sample of a study of shared clonotypes between healthy human individuals. Produced via immunoSEQ multiplex PCR; TCRdb's table is partial and in-frame only. The sample records 550,000 to 700,000 clones, 73% being singletons. Input material: memory CD4+ T cells sorted from blood. Receptor source: a woman in her twenties or thirties in good health. Both conserved end residues are part of each CDR3. Each record gives: D gene, V gene, clone size, J gene, CDR3 DNA, CDR3 protein. A D gene is named only where the DNA matches it firmly. Expanded clones are given a class, and other clones once, few, many or no size at all.

>TRBD2|TRBV28|NA|TRBJ2-3
TGTGCCAGCAGATCCCTAGCGGAAGCTAGCACAGATACGCAGTATTTT
CASRSLAEASTDTQYF
>TRBD1|TRBV2|NA|TRBJ2-7
TGTGCCAGCACCCATCGGGGACAGGGGATGAAAGAGCAGTACTTC
CASTHRGQGMKEQYF
>NA|TRBV5-1|many|TRBJ1-2
TGCGCCAGCAGCTTGCGGGACTCCCCTTTCGATGGCTACACCTTC
CASSLRDSPFDGYTF
>TRBD2|TRBV11-3|NA|TRBJ2-5
TGTGCCAGCAGCTTAGGGCCCAAGCGGGACCAGTACTTC
CASSLGPKRDQYF
>TRBD1|TRBV30|NA|TRBJ2-5
TGTGCCTGGAGTGCGCCGGACAGGGGAATGCAGACCCAGTACTTC
CAWSAPDRGMQTQYF
>NA|TRBV2|NA|TRBJ1-5
TGTGCCAGCAGTGAATTGGGTGGTGGACAGCCCCAGCATTTT
CASSELGGGQPQHF
>NA|TRBV2|NA|TRBJ1-4
TGTGCCAGCAGTGGGGGGGCTAATGAAAAACTGTTTTTT
CASSGGANEKLFF
>TRBD2|TRBV30|NA|TRBJ2-7
TGTGCCTGGAGCATTTCGGGACTAGCGGGAGATCGCTACGAGCAGTACTTC
CAWSISGLAGDRYEQYF
>NA|TRBV7-9|NA|TRBJ2-5
TGTGCCAGCAGTTTAGCTGGAGATCTGACCCAGTACTTC
CASSLAGDLTQYF
>NA|TRBV27|NA|TRBJ1-1
TGTGCCAGCAGTTTTCAGCTTACGAACACTGAAGCTTTCTTT
CASSFQLTNTEAFF
>TRBD1|TRBV27|NA|TRBJ1-4
TGTGCCAGCAGCCCATGGGGGACAGGCAGTGAAAAACTGTTTTTT
CASSPWGTGSEKLFF
>TRBD2|TRBV11-2|NA|TRBJ2-3
TGTGCCAGCAGCTTGGACGGGGGAGGGATCACAGATACGCAGTATTTT
CASSLDGGGITDTQYF
>TRBD1|TRBV28|NA|TRBJ1-1
TGTGCCAGCAGAGGGACAGTGAACACTGAAGCTTTCTTT
CASRGTVNTEAFF
>TRBD1|TRBV11-2|NA|TRBJ2-7
TGTGCCAGCAGTCATATCAGACCGGGACAGGGCTACGAGCAGTACTTC
CASSHIRPGQGYEQYF
>TRBD2|TRBV11-2|NA|TRBJ2-7
TGTGCCAGCAGCCGACTAGCGGGAGTGGGATTAGAGCAGTACTTC
CASSRLAGVGLEQYF
>TRBD1|TRBV10-1|NA|TRBJ2-7
TGCGCCAGCAGTCCCCGGACAGGGGGACTCTACGAGCAGTACTTC
CASSPRTGGLYEQYF
>TRBD2|TRBV19|NA|TRBJ2-7
TGTGCCACCGGGACTAGCGGGAGTTACTACGAGCAGTACTTC
CATGTSGSYYEQYF
>NA|TRBV7-6|many|TRBJ2-7
TGTGCCAGCAGCTTAGGGGACCAGACCTACGAGCAGTACTTC
CASSLGDQTYEQYF
>NA|TRBV6-5|few|TRBJ2-5
TGTGCCAGCAGTTCGGTCCTGGAGACCCAGTACTTC
CASSSVLETQYF
>TRBD1|TRBV5-1|NA|TRBJ2-5
TGCGCCAGCAGCCGGGACAGGGGGCAGGAGACCCAGTACTTC
CASSRDRGQETQYF
>NA|TRBV6-1|NA|TRBJ1-1
TGTGCCAGCAGGAGAGGGGCAAACACTGAAGCTTTCTTT
CASRRGANTEAFF
>NA|TRBV5-4|few|TRBJ1-1
TGTGCCAGCAGCCGGGATGGAGATATGAACACTGAAGCTTTCTTT
CASSRDGDMNTEAFF
>TRBD1|TRBV18|NA|TRBJ2-7
TGTGCCAGCTCCCCAGCAACCGGGACAGGGAATTTC
CASSPATGTGNF
>NA|TRBV29-1|many|TRBJ2-3
TGCAGCGTTGAGAGACAGACAAAAGATACGCAGTATTTT
CSVERQTKDTQYF
>TRBD1|TRBV18|NA|TRBJ2-7
TGTGCCAGCTCACGTGCAGGGGGAGAGCAGTACTTC
CASSRAGGEQYF
>NA|TRBV4-1|NA|TRBJ1-1
TGCGCCAGCAGCCAAGACGGACGAGGGTGGGAAGCTTTCTTT
CASSQDGRGWEAFF
>NA|TRBV4-1|NA|TRBJ2-3
TGCGCCAGCAGCCATCCCGCGGCAGACGGTACGCAGTATTTT
CASSHPAADGTQYF
>TRBD1|TRBV10-1|NA|TRBJ2-7
TGCGCCAGCAGTGTAGGGACAGGGTCCGAGCAGTACTTC
CASSVGTGSEQYF
>TRBD2|TRBV6-5|NA|TRBJ2-7
TGTGCCAGCAGGGGTCAGCGGGAGAGGGACTACGAGCAGTACTTC
CASRGQRERDYEQYF
>TRBD2|TRBV5-1|NA|TRBJ2-7
TGCGCCAGCAGCGTGGGACTAGCGGGAACCTACGAGCAGTACTTC
CASSVGLAGTYEQYF
>TRBD2|TRBV7-2|NA|TRBJ2-7
TGTGCCAGCAGCTTCTGGACTAGTCAGTTCTACGAGCAGTACTTC
CASSFWTSQFYEQYF
>TRBD1|TRBV6-1|NA|TRBJ1-2
TGTGCCAGCAGTGACGGGACAGGGGTCGGCTACACCTTC
CASSDGTGVGYTF
>TRBD2|TRBV4-1|once|TRBJ2-7
TGCGCCAGCAGCCAATCAGCGGGAGACCGCTACGAGCAGTACTTC
CASSQSAGDRYEQYF
>TRBD1|TRBV18|NA|TRBJ1-4
TGTGCCAGCTCACCACAGGGGGCTGAAGAAAAACTGTTTTTT
CASSPQGAEEKLFF
>NA|TRBV2|NA|TRBJ2-7
TGTGCCAGCAGGGCAGGGTCAGTCTCCTCTTCCGAGCAGTACTTC
CASRAGSVSSSEQYF
>NA|TRBV5-1|NA|TRBJ2-6
TGCGCCAGCAGCTTGCCCCGTCAAACGGCGGTCACTGGGGCCAACGTCCTGACTTTC
CASSLPRQTAVTGANVLTF
>TRBD2|TRBV28|NA|TRBJ2-3
TGTGCCAGCAGTTTGTGGGAAGACGGGAGGTTCTCAGATACGCAGTATTTT
CASSLWEDGRFSDTQYF
>NA|TRBV4-1|NA|TRBJ2-3
TGCGCCAGCAGCCACCCTTGGGGGACCATCACAGATACGCAGTATTTT
CASSHPWGTITDTQYF
>NA|TRBV19|NA|TRBJ1-2
TGTGCCACCCACCGGGACATCTTTTCTAACTATGGCTACACCTTC
CATHRDIFSNYGYTF
>TRBD1|TRBV7-9|NA|TRBJ1-1
TGTGCCAGCAGCGAGCAGGGGGCCACTGAAGCTTTCTTT
CASSEQGATEAFF
>NA|TRBV7-8|NA|TRBJ2-4
TGTGCCGGATGGGGCGGAAAAAACATTCAGTACTTC
CAGWGGKNIQYF
>NA|TRBV28|NA|TRBJ2-2
TGTGCCAGCAGAAGGGTTTTGAACACCGGGGAGCTGTTTTTT
CASRRVLNTGELFF
>NA|TRBV27|NA|TRBJ2-3
TGTGCCAGCAGTTTATCCGGGGGGCGAATAGGAGATACGCAGTATTTT
CASSLSGGRIGDTQYF
>NA|TRBV28|few|TRBJ1-5
TGTGCCAGCAGCGCCCCTTTCAGGGGACTCTATAGCAATCAGCCCCAGCATTTT
CASSAPFRGLYSNQPQHF
>NA|TRBV27|NA|TRBJ1-5
TGTGCCAGCAAAAAAGACAGCAATCAGCCCCAGCATTTT
CASKKDSNQPQHF
>NA|TRBV6-5|NA|TRBJ2-7
TGTGCCAGTGGAGGACTCACCTACGAGCAGTACTTC
CASGGLTYEQYF
>TRBD1|TRBV6-5|NA|TRBJ1-2
TGTGCCAGCAGACTGATGGGAGGGGGCGCCGGTGGCTACACCTTC
CASRLMGGGAGGYTF
>NA|TRBV18|few|TRBJ2-7
TGTGCCAGCTCACCACTGCAGGCGGACTACGAGCAGTACTTC
CASSPLQADYEQYF
>NA|TRBV19|NA|TRBJ2-7
TGTGCCAGTAGCGCAACGTGGGATTCCTACGAGCAGTACTTC
CASSATWDSYEQYF
>NA|TRBV5-1|many|TRBJ2-5
TGCGCCAGCAGACCTGGGGTGGGCGGGGAGAGACAAGAGACCCAGTACTTC
CASRPGVGGERQETQYF
>NA|TRBV5-1|NA|TRBJ2-2
TGCGCCAGCAGCTCCGGGACCTCAAACACCGGGGAGCTGTTTTTT
CASSSGTSNTGELFF
>TRBD1|TRBV28|few|TRBJ2-1
TGTGCCAGCAGACTCAACCCGGGACAGGGGTACAATGAGCAGTTCTTC
CASRLNPGQGYNEQFF